This T cell receptor (beta chain) was identified in a study of blood T cell repertoires in COVID-19. Study at large: Material from acute and convalescent COVID-19 was sourced from the United States, Italy and Spain. The analysed material was cDNA or gDNA that came from T cells, B-cell-depleted T cells, or PBMCs.

Some clones are missing from TCRdb's copy, which holds only in-frame ones; the method was immunoSEQ multiplex PCR. Found here are fewer than 350,000 clones, around 88% of them singletons; the top ten hold about 5.5%. Everyone who took part was roughly 18 to 89 years old, and they came from 24 US areas. Recovered status in Cohort 3 required two negative PCRs, clearance, or symptom resolution. The receptor comes from a woman aged 40 to 55 who had recovered from COVID-19. The sample consisted of PBMCs or T cells enriched from blood (not recorded which).

The CDR3 DNA sequence: TGTGCCAGCACCCGAACCGGGTTCGAGCAGTACTTC. Translation gives CASTRTGFEQYF. This rearrangement joins TRBV2 to TRBJ2-7; no clear D. This CDR3 contains 12 residues. From germline, CDR1 is SNHLY and CDR2 FYNNEI. The V gene lost 7 bases and the J gene lost 6 bases, with 13 bases spanning the gap. The whole variable domain, filled in from reference TRBV2 and TRBJ2-7, reads EPEVTQTPSHQVTQMGQEVILRCVPISNHLYFYWYRQILGQKVEFLVSFYNNEISEKSEIFDDQFSVERPDGSNFTLKIRSTKLEDSAMYFCASTRTGFEQYFGPGTRLTVT.